In this sample, the clone carrying this T cell receptor beta chain turned up many times. Amplified TCR beta CDR3 regions came from RNA transcripts. In the first-round RT-PCR of the TCR CDR3, the HTBI primer set was used. TCRdb independently ran MiXCR on the multiplex PCR reads; one entry per CDR3 protein. The sample holds more than 300,000 distinct CDR3 sequences; roughly 17% are singletons and the top ten take around 35%. The data derive from a study of T cells in Graves' hyperthyroidism and ophthalmopathy. CDR3 length: 14 residues. V was shortened by 5 bases and J by 5 bases, with 13 bases between the two germline ends. CDR1 and CDR2 from the germline V gene are MDHEN and SYDVKM. The diagnoses drew upon clinical symptoms, serum thyroxine and TRAb, thyroid ultrasound and orbital computed tomography.

Specimen: blood. The rearrangement joins TRBV28 to TRBJ2-1, with D perhaps being TRBD1 or TRBD2 (5 bases each). This sequence originates from a woman aged 25 to 39 with Graves' hyperthyroidism that later progressed to Graves' ophthalmopathy. CDR3 DNA: TGTGCCAGCAGTATCGGGACCCAAGACAATGAGCAGTTCTTC. This sequence encodes CASSIGTQDNEQFF.